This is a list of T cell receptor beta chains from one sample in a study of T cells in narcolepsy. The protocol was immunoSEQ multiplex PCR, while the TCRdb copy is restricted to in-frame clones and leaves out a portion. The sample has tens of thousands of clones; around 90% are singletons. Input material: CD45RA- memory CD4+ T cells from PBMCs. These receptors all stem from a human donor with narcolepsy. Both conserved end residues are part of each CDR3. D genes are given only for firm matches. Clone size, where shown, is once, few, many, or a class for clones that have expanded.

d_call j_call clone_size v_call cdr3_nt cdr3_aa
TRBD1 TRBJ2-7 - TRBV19 TGTGCCAGTAGTATAGGAGGGACAGGGAACGAGCAGTACTTC CASSIGGTGNEQYF
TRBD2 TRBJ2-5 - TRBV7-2 TGTGCCAGCAGCTCGACTAGCGCACAACAAGAGACCCAGTACTTC CASSSTSAQQETQYF
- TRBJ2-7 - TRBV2 TGTGCCAGCGGGGGTCCGGACAACCCCCTCGAGCAGTACTTC CASGGPDNPLEQYF
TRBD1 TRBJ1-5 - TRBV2 TGTGCCAGCCGACAGGGGATCGGTCAGCCCCAGCATTTT CASRQGIGQPQHF
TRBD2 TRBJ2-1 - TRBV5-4 TGTGCCAGCAGCTTGACTAGCGGGGGGGCTTTCGCCCGGCAGTTCTTC CASSLTSGGAFARQFF
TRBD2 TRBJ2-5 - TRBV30 TGTGCCTGGAGTCTGACTAGCGGGGGACAGACCCAGTACTTC CAWSLTSGGQTQYF
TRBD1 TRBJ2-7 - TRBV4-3 TGCGCCAGCAGCCAGGAAACAGGGGTCTACGAGCAGTACTTC CASSQETGVYEQYF
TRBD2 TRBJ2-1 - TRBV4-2 TGTGCCAGCAGCCCAGCGTCGACTAGCGGAGGCAGGGATGAGCAGTTCTTC CASSPASTSGGRDEQFF
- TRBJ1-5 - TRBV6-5 TGTGCCAGCAGTTCTTCAGACGGGGTGGGCAATCAGCCCCAGCATTTT CASSSSDGVGNQPQHF
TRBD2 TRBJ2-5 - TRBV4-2 TGTGCCAGCAGCCGAGGCAGCGGGAGTCAAGAGACCCAGTACTTC CASSRGSGSQETQYF
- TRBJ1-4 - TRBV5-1 TGCGCCAGCAGCCAGGAGAATGAAAAACTGTTTTTT CASSQENEKLFF
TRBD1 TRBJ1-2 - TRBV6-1 TGTGCCAGCAGTGCGTCGACAGGGGAGTCTTATGGCTACACCTTC CASSASTGESYGYTF
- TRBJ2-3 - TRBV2 TGTGCCAGCAGTGGTAGTGGGGCCTCGTTGGCGCAGTATTTT CASSGSGASLAQYF
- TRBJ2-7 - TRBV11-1 TGTGCCAGCAGCTTAGGGCGGGGTGTGTACGAGCAGTACTTC CASSLGRGVYEQYF
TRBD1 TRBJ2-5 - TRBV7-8 TGTGCCAGCAGCCGACAGGGGGGCCAAGAGACCCAGTACTTC CASSRQGGQETQYF
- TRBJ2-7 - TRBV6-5 TGTGCCAGCACCGCGACAGGAACCTACGAGCAGTACTTC CASTATGTYEQYF
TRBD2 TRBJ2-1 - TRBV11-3 TGTGCCAGCAGCGGTTCCGGGACTAGCGGGGTCTCCTACAATGAGCAGTTCTTC CASSGSGTSGVSYNEQFF
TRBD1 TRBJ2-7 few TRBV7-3 TGTGCCAGCAGCACAAAGAGGACAGGGGGCGAGCAGTACTTC CASSTKRTGGEQYF
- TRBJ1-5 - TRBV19 TGTGCCAGTAAGGGGGAAAGGGTGGGCGATCAGCCCCAGCATTTT CASKGERVGDQPQHF
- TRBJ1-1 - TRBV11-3 TGTGCCAGCAGCTTAGATGGTTCAGGGGCTGCTTTCTTT CASSLDGSGAAFF
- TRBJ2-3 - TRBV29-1 TGCAGCGTTGAACCAAGAGATACGCAGTATTTT CSVEPRDTQYF
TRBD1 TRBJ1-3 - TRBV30 TGTGCCTGGAGTGGGGACAGGAGAAACACCATATATTTT CAWSGDRRNTIYF
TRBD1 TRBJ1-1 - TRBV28 TGTGCCAGCAGTTCCCCGACAGGGATGGGAACTGAAGCTTTCTTT CASSSPTGMGTEAFF
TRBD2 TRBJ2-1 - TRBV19 TGTGCCAGTAGTATAGTTTGGTTCTTAGCCCCGACCCGGACTAGCGGGAGTGCCAATGAGCAGTTCTTC CASSIVWFLAPTRTSGSANEQFF
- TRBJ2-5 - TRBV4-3 TGCGCCAGCAGCCAAGAGAGCCACCTGGAGACCCAGTACTTC CASSQESHLETQYF
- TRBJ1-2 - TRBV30 TGTGCCTGGAGTGTAAGCAGGGGAATTGGAGGCTACACCTTC CAWSVSRGIGGYTF
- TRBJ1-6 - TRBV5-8 TGTGCCAGCAGCTTTGTGGGCAGCTCCTATAATTCACCCCTCCACTTT CASSFVGSSYNSPLHF
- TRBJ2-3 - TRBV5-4 TGTGCCAGCAGCTTGGAGGCAGGATCTAGCACAGATACGCAGTATTTT CASSLEAGSSTDTQYF
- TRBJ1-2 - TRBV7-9 TGTGCCAGCAGCCCCGGGTCGGGGTATGGCTACACCTTC CASSPGSGYGYTF
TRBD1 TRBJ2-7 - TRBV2 TGTGCCAGCACTAGGGGGCTAGATGGGGAGCAGTACTTC CASTRGLDGEQYF
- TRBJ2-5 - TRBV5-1 TGCGCCAGCAGCTTGGCCACGGGGCTGGAGGTCGAGACCCAGTACTTC CASSLATGLEVETQYF
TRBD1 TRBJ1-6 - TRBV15 TGTGCCACCAGCACTCCCGGGACAGTTAATTCACCCCTCCACTTT CATSTPGTVNSPLHF
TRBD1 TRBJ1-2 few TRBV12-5 TGTGCTAGTGGTCGGACAGGGACCAAATATGGCTACACCTTC CASGRTGTKYGYTF
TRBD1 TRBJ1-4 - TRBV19 TGTGCCAGTAGTAAGGGGGCCAGTCAAACGGAAAAACTGTTTTTT CASSKGASQTEKLFF
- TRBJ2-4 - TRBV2 TGTGCCAGCAGTGTCAGGGGAGATATAGCCAAAAACATTCAGTACTTC CASSVRGDIAKNIQYF
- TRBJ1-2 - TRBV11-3 TGTGCCAGCAGCTTAACAGGGCAAGATGGCTACACCTTC CASSLTGQDGYTF